The rows below give T cell receptor beta chains drawn from one sample of a study of PD-1 blockade in mismatch repair-deficient tumors. Here immunoSEQ multiplex PCR was the method, and the copy in TCRdb shows in-frame clones only, minus some. This table has 30,000 to 40,000 clones, about 85% appearing once. The sample in question was peripheral blood, obtained 76 weeks after starting pembrolizumab. The receptors originated from an adult with mismatch repair-deficient cancer. Each CDR3 is given with its conserved first and last residue. D genes are given only for firm matches. Rows may omit the clone size; those that give it use once, few, many or a size class.

v_gene	abundance	j_gene	d_gene	CDR3aa	CDR3nt
TRBV28	.	TRBJ2-7	TRBD1	CASIYPGGYEQYF	TGTGCCAGCATTTATCCAGGGGGCTACGAGCAGTACTTC
TRBV29-1	once	TRBJ2-7	.	CSVLDNSYEQYF	TGCAGCGTCCTGGATAACTCCTACGAGCAGTACTTC
TRBV5-1	.	TRBJ2-2	.	CASSRQRVANTGELFF	TGCGCCAGCAGCCGGCAGCGGGTCGCGAACACCGGGGAGCTGTTTTTT
TRBV15	.	TRBJ1-4	TRBD1	CATSVRQGASEKLFF	TGTGCCACCAGCGTCCGACAGGGGGCCAGTGAAAAACTGTTTTTT
TRBV5-4	.	TRBJ1-1	.	CASSLGLGSESAEAFF	TGTGCCAGCAGCTTGGGCCTTGGATCCGAGAGCGCTGAAGCTTTCTTT
TRBV6-6	.	TRBJ2-1	.	CASSPDIGEQFF	TGTGCCAGCAGTCCCGACATCGGTGAGCAGTTCTTC
TRBV19	.	TRBJ1-1	TRBD1	CASSHRDRVGTEAFF	TGTGCCAGTAGTCACCGGGACAGGGTGGGCACTGAAGCTTTCTTT
TRBV10-1	.	TRBJ2-3	TRBD2	CASSGLAGVGTDTQYF	TGCGCCAGCAGTGGCCTAGCGGGAGTGGGCACAGATACGCAGTATTTT
TRBV6-5	.	TRBJ2-3	.	CASSYSGQSTDTQYF	TGTGCCAGCAGTTACTCTGGCCAGAGCACAGATACGCAGTATTTT
TRBV28	once	TRBJ2-1	TRBD1	CASSSGQGYNEQFF	TGTGCCAGCAGTTCGGGACAGGGGTACAATGAGCAGTTCTTC